Following are 24 T cell receptor beta chains from one sample sequenced in a study of cytomegalovirus exposure and HLA in healthy donors. In the PCR, 60 Vbeta and 13 Jbeta primers were used. Generated by immunoSEQ multiplex PCR, the TCRdb table keeps only in-frame clones and is missing some. The sample records roughly 140,000 clones, roughly three quarters being singletons. The specimen sequenced was PBMCs. These TCRs come from a human donor in good health.

This chain uses TRBV11-2 with TRBJ2-7; 9 nucleotides line up with TRBD1. Germline V gene sequence: CDR1 SGHAT, CDR2 FQNNGV. V lost 6 bases to trimming and J lost 3 bases; unmatched junction nucleotides: 9. CDR3 length: 15 amino acids. In nucleotides, the CDR3 is TGTGCCAGCAGACCCCCGGGACAGGGAATCTACGAGCAGTACTTC. This gives the protein CASRPPGQGIYEQYF. The whole variable domain, remainder taken from reference TRBV11-2 and TRBJ2-7, is EAGVAQSPRYKIIEKRQSVAFWCNPISGHATLYWYQQILGQGPKLLIQFQNNGVVDDSQLPKDRFSAERLKGVDSTLKIQPAKLEDSAVYLCASRPPGQGIYEQYFGPGTRLTVT.

Details on this clone: Its ends do not fully match the called genes, so a read error is possible. The chain uses TRBV6-1 and TRBJ1-2; D is ambiguous. Germline V lookup: CDR1 MNHNS, CDR2 SASEGT. This CDR3 is built from 14 residues. The CDR3 here is CASRDRTGNYGYPF. The CDR3, as DNA: TGTGCCAGCAGGGATCGGACGGGGAACTATGGCTACCCCTTC.

The gene calls are TRBV7-2 and TRBJ2-7, with TRBD2 identical over 10 bases. CDR3 length equals 15 residues. Germline V gene sequence: CDR1 SGHTA, CDR2 FQGNSA. V gave up 5 bases and J gave up 1 base; unmatched junction bases: 5. CDR3 residues: CASSLGTSASYEQYF. In DNA form, the CDR3 reads TGTGCCAGCAGCCTTGGGACTAGCGCTTCCTACGAGCAGTACTTC.

The chain has TRBV5-1 and TRBJ2-1, with TRBD2 matching over 11 bases. This CDR3 region has 16 residues. The germline V gene encodes CDR1 SGHRS and CDR2 YFSETQ. Losses at the gene ends were 2 bases for V and 6 bases for J; bases not matched to a gene: 7. Here the CDR3 reads CASSLLAGARANEQFF. In DNA, the CDR3 is TGCGCCAGCAGCTTACTAGCGGGAGCAAGGGCCAATGAGCAGTTCTTC.

This chain joins TRBV29-1 and TRBJ1-2; D unresolved. V was trimmed by 3 bases and J by 4 bases, leaving 9 bases between them. This CDR3 has 12 amino acids. The V gene's germline CDR1 is SQVTM and CDR2 ANQGSEA. Here the CDR3 reads CSVEGPLYGYTF. In DNA, the CDR3 is TGCAGCGTTGAGGGCCCTCTCTATGGCTACACCTTC. Looking up the rest from reference TRBV29-1 and TRBJ1-2 gives the full variable domain: SAVISQKPSRDICQRGTSLTIQCQVDSQVTMMFWYRQQPGQSLTLIATANQGSEATYESGFVIDKFPISRPNLTFSTLTVSNMSPEDSSIYLCSVEGPLYGYTFGSGTRLTVV.

This chain links TRBV6-6 with TRBJ1-1, with D perhaps matching TRBD1 (5 bases). This CDR3 is 14 amino acids long. Germline V lookup: CDR1 MNHNY, CDR2 SVGAGI (reference sequence). Trimming stripped 5 bases from V and 6 bases from J, with 16 bases between. CDR3 in DNA: TGTGCCAGCAGTCAAAGAAGGGGAATTTCTGAAGCTTTCTTT. The encoded protein is CASSQRRGISEAFF.

The rearrangement uses TRBV30 and TRBJ1-2; 10 bases match TRBD1. The V gene's germline CDR1 is GTSNPN and CDR2 SVGIG (reference sequence). Losses at the gene ends were 7 bases for V and 0 bases for J; bases not matched to a gene: 14. The CDR3 sequence is 17 residues long. CDR3 nucleotide sequence: TGTGCCTACCACCGGGACAGGGGAGGCTTAGCTAACTATGGCTACACCTTC. Amino acids: CAYHRDRGGLANYGYTF.

This clone was counted a few times. The V and J genes are TRBV28 and TRBJ2-7, with 9 bases aligning to TRBD2. Germline values: CDR1 MDHEN, CDR2 SYDVKM. V lost 0 bases, J lost 2 bases, and 2 bases stayed unmatched. This CDR3 is 15 amino acids long. The CDR3 is CASSLWAGGTYEQYF. The CDR3 DNA reads TGTGCCAGCAGTTTATGGGCGGGGGGGACCTACGAGCAGTACTTC.

The chain recombines TRBV7-3 with TRBJ2-1; TRBD2 matches at 8 bases. The junction had 15 bases not matched to a gene; V was cut back by 5 bases and J by 9 bases. The CDR3 is 16 residues long. The V gene's germline CDR1 is SGHTA and CDR2 FQGTGA. The CDR3 loop is CASSPVWGGRSGEQFF. The DNA for the CDR3 is TGTGCCAGCAGCCCCGTCTGGGGCGGGAGGTCAGGTGAGCAGTTCTTC.

This clone was counted once. CDR3: CASSLTGVEQFF. The CDR3 DNA reads TGTGCCAGCAGCTTGACGGGAGTTGAGCAGTTCTTC. This rearrangement joins TRBV7-3 to TRBJ2-1, with a tentative D call TRBD2 (6 bases). Trimming took off 3 bases at V and 9 bases at J, with 9 bases between the two ends. CDR3 length: 12 residues. The germline gives CDR1 SGHTA, CDR2 FQGTGA.

The chain couples TRBV6-1 to TRBJ1-1; TRBD1 aligns across 7 bases. Germline V gene sequence: CDR1 MNHNS, CDR2 SASEGT. V trimming: 5 bases; J trimming: 7 bases; junction bases outside the gene matches: 7. This CDR3 has 13 amino acids. Here the CDR3 reads CASSMTGRFEAFF. In nucleotides, the CDR3 is TGTGCCAGCAGTATGACAGGGAGGTTTGAAGCTTTCTTT.

The V call is TRBV13, the J call TRBJ2-3; D is unresolved. V was shortened by 1 base and J by 4 bases, with 3 bases between the two germline ends. The CDR3 runs 12 residues. Germline lookup yields CDR1 PRHDT and CDR2 FYEKMQ (reference sequence). The CDR3 loop is CASSLVSDTQYF. In nucleotides, the CDR3 is TGTGCCAGCAGCTTAGTATCAGATACGCAGTATTTT.

The genes are TRBV27 and TRBJ1-1; D perhaps matches TRBD1 (5 bases). Between the trimmed V and J ends, which lost 5 bases and 7 bases, there was a span of 20 bases. This CDR3 spans 15 amino acids. Germline V gene data show CDR1 as MNHEY and CDR2 as SMNVEV (reference sequence). The CDR3 loop is CASSPAGTINGEAFF. CDR3 coding DNA: TGTGCCAGCAGTCCAGCCGGGACTATTAACGGTGAAGCTTTCTTT.

The rearrangement uses TRBV5-1 and TRBJ1-1; 7 positions agree with TRBD1. V shed 2 bases and J 7 bases; nucleotides not matched to a gene: 8. Per the germline V gene, CDR1 is SGHRS and CDR2 is YFSETQ. This CDR3 spans 14 amino acids. CDR3 region: CASSLYRDSGEAFF. CDR3 DNA: TGCGCCAGCAGCTTATACCGGGACAGCGGTGAAGCTTTCTTT.

This clone was recorded a few times. DNA for the CDR3: TGTGCCAGCAGTCCGAACGGGGGGATTACCTACGAGCAGTACTTC. Translating gives CASSPNGGITYEQYF. The chain couples TRBV6-5 to TRBJ2-7; TRBD2 agrees at 7 bases. The germline CDR1 and CDR2 sequences are MNHEY and SVGAGI. V was clipped by 5 bases and J by 2 bases; unmatched bases: 9. The CDR3 has 15 residues.

The sample holds a few counts of this clone. The chain joins TRBV19 to TRBJ1-1, with a tentative D call TRBD1 (6 bases). This CDR3 region has 12 residues. Germline values: CDR1 LNHDA, CDR2 SQIVND (reference sequence). Trimming pared 5 bases from V and 4 bases from J, leaving 8 bases between. In DNA, the CDR3 is TGTGCCAGTAGTCCGACAGGCACTGAAGCTTTCTTT. Its translation is CASSPTGTEAFF. Filled out from reference TRBV19 and TRBJ1-1, the complete variable domain reads DGGITQSPKYLFRKEGQNVTLSCEQNLNHDAMYWYRQDPGQGLRLIYYSQIVNDFQKGDIAEGYSVSREKKESFPLTVTSAQKNPTAFYLCASSPTGTEAFFGQGTRLTVV.

Only a few counts were recorded for this clone. The chain links TRBV2 to TRBJ2-2; D is possibly TRBD1 (6 bases). The germline V gene encodes CDR1 SNHLY and CDR2 FYNNEI. The CDR3 consists of 16 residues. V dropped 1 base and J dropped 5 bases, with 14 bases sitting between them. CDR3: CASSEEAGVVTGELFF. In DNA, the CDR3 is TGTGCCAGCAGTGAAGAGGCAGGGGTAGTAACCGGGGAGCTGTTTTTT.

The rearrangement joins TRBV30 to TRBJ2-5; weak D call: TRBD2 (6 bases). Looked up from germline, CDR1 is GTSNPN and CDR2 is SVGIG (reference sequence). This CDR3 is built from 14 residues. V gave up 0 bases and J gave up 7 bases, with 15 bases separating them. CDR3 sequence (DNA): TGTGCCTGGAGTGTACTTGGCACAGCGGGGACCCAGTACTTC. This sequence encodes CAWSVLGTAGTQYF.

The J gene is TRBJ2-5, the V gene TRBV20-1; no clear D gene. The CDR3 length is 11 residues. V was cut by 6 bases and J by 4 bases, with 9 bases left in between. From germline, CDR1 is DFQATT and CDR2 SNEGSKA (reference sequence). In nucleotides, the CDR3 is TGCAGTGCCAACCCGGGAGAGACCCAGTACTTC. Its protein product is CSANPGETQYF.

This chain joins TRBV25-1 and TRBJ1-2, with D perhaps TRBD1 (6 bases). Per the germline V gene, CDR1 is MGHDK and CDR2 is SYGVNS. The CDR3 spans 15 residues. Trimming took 0 bases from V and 4 from J, leaving 12 bases between them. The CDR3 coding sequence is TGTGCCAGCAGTGAATATGGACAGCTCCTCTATGGCTACACCTTC. Translation gives CASSEYGQLLYGYTF.

V gene TRBV6-4 combines with J gene TRBJ2-1; 8 positions match TRBD2. CDR1 is MRHNA and CDR2 is SNTAGT in the germline V gene. The trim removed 2 bases at V and 10 bases at J, leaving 10 bases unmatched. The CDR3 has 15 residues. CDR3 coding DNA: TGTGCCAGCAGTGACGTGGCGGGAGGTTGGGGGGAGCAGTTCTTC. This gives the protein CASSDVAGGWGEQFF.

The genes are TRBV7-9 and TRBJ2-7; TRBD2 aligns across 7 bases. The CDR3 covers 14 residues. V was pared by 1 base and J by 6 bases, with 6 bases of the junction left unmatched. Germline values: CDR1 SEHNR, CDR2 FQNEAQ (reference sequence). CDR3 loop: CASSLGGGSGEQYF. The CDR3, as DNA: TGTGCCAGCAGCTTAGGGGGAGGGTCGGGCGAGCAGTACTTC.

Concerning this clone: The junction departs from germline at one end; a sequencing error may be responsible. The chain links TRBV6-6 to TRBJ2-7; TRBD2 matches 8 bases. The CDR3 is made up of 12 amino acids. Germline loops: CDR1 MNHNY, CDR2 SVGAGI (reference sequence). This CDR3 reads CASDAGGYEQHF. The CDR3 nucleotides are TGTGCCAGCGACGCGGGAGGATACGAGCAGCACTTC.

This rearrangement joins TRBV28 to TRBJ1-5; TRBD1 might be the D (6 bases). The germline V gene has CDR1 MDHEN and CDR2 SYDVKM. This CDR3 has 17 residues. V was pared by 0 bases and J by 7 bases, with 19 bases between. This CDR3 reads CASSLWGGLVIWQPQHF. The CDR3 nucleotides are TGTGCCAGCAGTTTATGGGGGGGGCTCGTGATTTGGCAGCCCCAGCATTTT.